These T cell receptor beta chains were read from a single sample in a study of blood T cell repertoires in COVID-19. Generated by immunoSEQ multiplex PCR, the TCRdb table keeps only in-frame clones and is missing some. The sample consists of 150,000 to 200,000 clones, around 82% of them appearing once. The material sequenced was peripheral blood. The source is a middle-aged woman with COVID-19, enrolled during active disease. The CDR3 runs from the conserved cysteine through the conserved F or W. A row's size may be missing; if present it is once, few, many or a size class.

J gene: TRBJ1-4; V gene: TRBV6-1; CDR3 length: 16; clone size: once; CDR3 protein: CASSEVQGAANEKLFF
J gene: TRBJ1-2; V gene: TRBV28; CDR3 length: 13; clone size: NA; CDR3 protein: CASKQGLNRGYTF
J gene: TRBJ2-7; V gene: TRBV27; CDR3 length: 14; clone size: NA; CDR3 protein: CASSDLAGPYEQYF
J gene: TRBJ1-2; V gene: TRBV6-5; CDR3 length: 15; clone size: NA; CDR3 protein: CASSYARTGGHGYTF
J gene: TRBJ2-3; V gene: TRBV28; CDR3 length: 13; clone size: NA; CDR3 protein: CASSMYPADTQYF
J gene: TRBJ1-1; V gene: TRBV6-1; CDR3 length: 11; clone size: NA; CDR3 protein: CASSEEGTAFF
J gene: TRBJ2-1; V gene: TRBV30; CDR3 length: 15; clone size: NA; CDR3 protein: CAWSLPGAAYNEQFF
J gene: TRBJ1-4; V gene: TRBV5-6; CDR3 length: 16; clone size: NA; CDR3 protein: CASSKRDRATNEKLFF
J gene: TRBJ2-1; V gene: TRBV28; CDR3 length: 15; clone size: once; CDR3 protein: CASSPSGQGDNEQFF
J gene: TRBJ1-1; V gene: TRBV5-1; CDR3 length: 14; clone size: few; CDR3 protein: CASSLYGGNTEAFF
J gene: TRBJ2-2; V gene: TRBV10-1; CDR3 length: 16; clone size: NA; CDR3 protein: CASSESDRSNTGELFF
J gene: TRBJ1-2; V gene: TRBV19; CDR3 length: 17; clone size: NA; CDR3 protein: CASSHHGRGGYVVGYTF
J gene: TRBJ1-1; V gene: TRBV14; CDR3 length: 15; clone size: NA; CDR3 protein: CASSHRQGVNTEAFF
J gene: TRBJ1-2; V gene: TRBV5-1; CDR3 length: 17; clone size: NA; CDR3 protein: CASSSRTGGILDYGYTF
J gene: TRBJ1-5; V gene: TRBV5-8; CDR3 length: 14; clone size: NA; CDR3 protein: CASRSGQARQPQHF
J gene: TRBJ1-2; V gene: TRBV6-6; CDR3 length: 13; clone size: NA; CDR3 protein: CASSNTGDYGYTF
J gene: TRBJ2-1; V gene: TRBV27; CDR3 length: 16; clone size: NA; CDR3 protein: CASSAFRGIVHNEQFF
J gene: TRBJ2-7; V gene: TRBV5-1; CDR3 length: 14; clone size: NA; CDR3 protein: CASSLAGVRDEQYF
J gene: TRBJ2-6; V gene: TRBV14; CDR3 length: 17; clone size: NA; CDR3 protein: CASSQDDSLSGANVLTF
J gene: TRBJ1-2; V gene: TRBV19; CDR3 length: 15; clone size: NA; CDR3 protein: CASSIEMGSDYGYTF
J gene: TRBJ2-1; V gene: TRBV19; CDR3 length: 16; clone size: NA; CDR3 protein: CASSPSPSGGAGEQFF
J gene: TRBJ2-2; V gene: TRBV6-5; CDR3 length: 15; clone size: NA; CDR3 protein: CASRQTVAGTGELFF
J gene: TRBJ1-1; V gene: TRBV5-4; CDR3 length: 16; clone size: NA; CDR3 protein: CASSPGQVGRNTEAFF
J gene: TRBJ1-5; V gene: TRBV4-1; CDR3 length: 15; clone size: NA; CDR3 protein: CASSQVSGDNQPQHF
J gene: TRBJ1-2; V gene: TRBV5-4; CDR3 length: 13; clone size: NA; CDR3 protein: CASSHPGQDGYTF
J gene: TRBJ2-1; V gene: TRBV9; CDR3 length: 15; clone size: NA; CDR3 protein: CASSPLLDGRNEQFF
J gene: TRBJ2-3; V gene: TRBV27; CDR3 length: 14; clone size: NA; CDR3 protein: CASSLSGDTDTQYF
J gene: TRBJ1-1; V gene: TRBV14; CDR3 length: 13; clone size: NA; CDR3 protein: CASSQETFRRPFF
J gene: TRBJ2-3; V gene: TRBV11-2; CDR3 length: 17; clone size: NA; CDR3 protein: CASSLEAVQQGADTQYF
J gene: TRBJ1-1; V gene: TRBV19; CDR3 length: 12; clone size: NA; CDR3 protein: CASRGQYTEAFF
J gene: TRBJ1-2; V gene: TRBV29-1; CDR3 length: 14; clone size: NA; CDR3 protein: CSVGLQGARYGYTF
J gene: TRBJ2-1; V gene: TRBV7-8; CDR3 length: 15; clone size: NA; CDR3 protein: CASSLGLAGVNEQFF
J gene: TRBJ2-1; V gene: TRBV6-4; CDR3 length: 13; clone size: NA; CDR3 protein: CARPGTSGNEQFF
J gene: TRBJ2-2; V gene: TRBV4-2; CDR3 length: 14; clone size: NA; CDR3 protein: CASSQGLDFGELFF
J gene: TRBJ2-7; V gene: TRBV7-9; CDR3 length: 13; clone size: NA; CDR3 protein: CASSFDRADEQYF
J gene: TRBJ2-7; V gene: TRBV29-1; CDR3 length: 15; clone size: NA; CDR3 protein: CSVRGLAGDVYEQYF
J gene: TRBJ2-2; V gene: TRBV5-5; CDR3 length: 15; clone size: NA; CDR3 protein: CASSLGGDGVKRLFF
J gene: TRBJ2-3; V gene: TRBV6-2/TRBV6-3; CDR3 length: 16; clone size: NA; CDR3 protein: CASSNRRGVGTDTQYF
J gene: TRBJ2-7; V gene: TRBV11-3; CDR3 length: 12; clone size: NA; CDR3 protein: CASSPGTYEQYF
J gene: TRBJ2-1; V gene: TRBV9; CDR3 length: 16; clone size: NA; CDR3 protein: CASSVGLAGGPGEQFF
J gene: TRBJ2-3; V gene: TRBV2; CDR3 length: 15; clone size: NA; CDR3 protein: CASSDPGVGTDTQYF
J gene: TRBJ1-5; V gene: TRBV10-3; CDR3 length: 13; clone size: NA; CDR3 protein: CAISESGGQPQHF
J gene: TRBJ2-1; V gene: TRBV7-3; CDR3 length: 14; clone size: NA; CDR3 protein: CASSYSGNYNEQFF
J gene: TRBJ1-6; V gene: TRBV7-9; CDR3 length: 17; clone size: NA; CDR3 protein: CASSLAGEGSYNSPLHF
J gene: TRBJ1-5; V gene: TRBV9; CDR3 length: 16; clone size: NA; CDR3 protein: CASSSGGPRSNQPQHF
J gene: TRBJ2-1; V gene: TRBV3-1/TRBV3-2; CDR3 length: 17; clone size: NA; CDR3 protein: CASSQDYPGGGYNEQFF
J gene: TRBJ2-1; V gene: TRBV5-1; CDR3 length: 15; clone size: NA; CDR3 protein: CASSPTTGDDNEQFF
J gene: TRBJ2-6; V gene: TRBV5-1; CDR3 length: 22; clone size: NA; CDR3 protein: CASSSPGLAGGAPLSGANVLTF